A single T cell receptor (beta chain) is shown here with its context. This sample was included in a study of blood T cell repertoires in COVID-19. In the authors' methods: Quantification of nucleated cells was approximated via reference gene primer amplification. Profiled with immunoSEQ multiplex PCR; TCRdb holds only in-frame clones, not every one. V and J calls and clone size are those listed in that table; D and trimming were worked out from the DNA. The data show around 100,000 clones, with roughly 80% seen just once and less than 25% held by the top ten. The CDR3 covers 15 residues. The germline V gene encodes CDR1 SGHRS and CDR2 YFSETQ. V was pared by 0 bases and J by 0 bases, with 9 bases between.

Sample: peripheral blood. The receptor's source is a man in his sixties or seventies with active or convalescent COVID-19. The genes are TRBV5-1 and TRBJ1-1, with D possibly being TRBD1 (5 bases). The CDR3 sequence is CASSLVGQMNTEAFF. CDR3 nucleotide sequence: TGCGCCAGCAGCTTGGTGGGGCAGATGAACACTGAAGCTTTCTTT.